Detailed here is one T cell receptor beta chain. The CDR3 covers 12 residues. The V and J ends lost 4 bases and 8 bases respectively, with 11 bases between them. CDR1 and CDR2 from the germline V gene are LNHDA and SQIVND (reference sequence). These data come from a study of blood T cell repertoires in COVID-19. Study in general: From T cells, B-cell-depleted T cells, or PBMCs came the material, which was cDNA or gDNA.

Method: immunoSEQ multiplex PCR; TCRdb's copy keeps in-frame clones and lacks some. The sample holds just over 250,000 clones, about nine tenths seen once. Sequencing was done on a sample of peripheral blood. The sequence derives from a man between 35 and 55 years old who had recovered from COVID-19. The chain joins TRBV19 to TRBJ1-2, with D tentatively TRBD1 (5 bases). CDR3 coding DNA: TGTGCCAGTAGTAGGGACTCGGTAGGCTACACCTTC. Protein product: CASSRDSVGYTF.